Listed below are T cell receptor beta chains from one sample, sequenced in a study of T cells in Graves' hyperthyroidism and ophthalmopathy. TCRdb fed the multiplex PCR reads into MiXCR, producing one record per CDR3 protein. The data hold 640,000 or so distinct CDR3 sequences, with roughly 14% observed a single time. Material for sequencing was blood. These receptors were obtained from a woman between 40 and 50 years old with Graves' ophthalmopathy. Both conserved end residues are part of each CDR3. The D gene is left open where the match is weak. Not all rows give a size; the values are once, few, many and, for expanded clones, a class.

d_gene: -; v_gene: TRBV20-1; len: 16; abundance: -; j_gene: TRBJ1-2; CDR3aa: CSARDTAKGPLYGYTF; CDR3nt: TGCAGTGCTAGAGATACGGCAAAGGGACCCCTATATGGCTACACCTTC
d_gene: -; v_gene: TRBV15; len: 15; abundance: many; j_gene: TRBJ2-7; CDR3aa: CATSRDRIQVYEQYF; CDR3nt: TGTGCCACCAGCAGAGATAGAATACAGGTCTACGAGCAGTACTTC
d_gene: -; v_gene: TRBV28; len: 12; abundance: -; j_gene: TRBJ2-7; CDR3aa: CASTPRGREQYF; CDR3nt: TGTGCCAGCACCCCTCGGGGCCGCGAGCAGTACTTC
d_gene: -; v_gene: TRBV11-2; len: 15; abundance: -; j_gene: TRBJ1-2; CDR3aa: CASSLERGANYGYTF; CDR3nt: TGTGCCAGCAGCTTAGAACGGGGGGCGAACTATGGCTACACCTTC
d_gene: TRBD1; v_gene: TRBV5-1; len: 15; abundance: -; j_gene: TRBJ2-5; CDR3aa: CASSLWTGVQETQYF; CDR3nt: TGCGCCAGCAGCTTATGGACAGGGGTCCAAGAGACCCAGTACTTC
d_gene: -; v_gene: TRBV20-1; len: 15; abundance: -; j_gene: TRBJ1-2; CDR3aa: CSARDGGGANYGYTF; CDR3nt: TGCAGTGCTAGAGATGGGGGGGGGGCTAACTATGGCTACACCTTC
d_gene: -; v_gene: TRBV6-2/TRBV6-3; len: 13; abundance: many; j_gene: TRBJ1-2; CDR3aa: CASSPLTNYGYTF; CDR3nt: TGTGCCAGCAGCCCCTTGACGAACTATGGCTACACCTTC
d_gene: TRBD1; v_gene: TRBV7-8; len: 16; abundance: -; j_gene: TRBJ2-7; CDR3aa: CASSSTGGPGSYEQYF; CDR3nt: TGTGCCAGCAGCTCGACAGGGGGCCCGGGCTCCTACGAGCAGTACTTC
d_gene: -; v_gene: TRBV28; len: 14; abundance: many; j_gene: TRBJ1-1; CDR3aa: CASSLGRWGAEAFF; CDR3nt: TGTGCCAGCAGTTTAGGGCGGTGGGGGGCTGAAGCTTTCTTT
d_gene: -; v_gene: TRBV12-5; len: 16; abundance: many; j_gene: TRBJ1-1; CDR3aa: CASGQGSPIPRTEAFF; CDR3nt: TGTGCTAGTGGCCAGGGTTCCCCGATTCCCCGCACTGAAGCTTTCTTT
d_gene: TRBD2; v_gene: TRBV24-1; len: 12; abundance: few; j_gene: TRBJ2-4; CDR3aa: CATSPGGNIQYF; CDR3nt: TGTGCCACCAGTCCGGGGGGAAACATTCAGTACTTC
d_gene: TRBD2; v_gene: TRBV29-1; len: 15; abundance: -; j_gene: TRBJ2-7; CDR3aa: CSVELGLAGSYEQYF; CDR3nt: TGCAGCGTTGAACTCGGTCTAGCGGGTTCCTACGAGCAGTACTTC
d_gene: -; v_gene: TRBV27; len: 14; abundance: many; j_gene: TRBJ1-2; CDR3aa: CASMSGTGYYGYTF; CDR3nt: TGTGCCAGCATGTCCGGGACCGGGTACTATGGCTACACCTTC
d_gene: TRBD1; v_gene: TRBV5-1; len: 17; abundance: -; j_gene: TRBJ2-7; CDR3aa: CASSPGQGGYLGYEQYF; CDR3nt: TGCGCCAGCAGCCCGGGACAGGGTGGCTATTTGGGTTACGAGCAGTACTTC
d_gene: TRBD1; v_gene: TRBV7-8; len: 16; abundance: many; j_gene: TRBJ1-5; CDR3aa: CASSPKVRDSRQPQHF; CDR3nt: TGTGCCAGCAGCCCAAAGGTCCGGGACAGTCGTCAGCCCCAGCATTTT
d_gene: TRBD1; v_gene: TRBV6-2/TRBV6-3; len: 15; abundance: many; j_gene: TRBJ2-7; CDR3aa: CASSRLGTGVYEQYF; CDR3nt: TGTGCCAGCAGTCGCCTGGGGACAGGGGTCTACGAGCAGTACTTC
d_gene: -; v_gene: TRBV11-1; len: 17; abundance: many; j_gene: TRBJ2-2; CDR3aa: CASSTRVGDTYLGELFF; CDR3nt: TGTGCCAGCAGCACGCGAGTGGGGGACACCTATCTCGGGGAGCTGTTTTTT
d_gene: TRBD2; v_gene: TRBV30; len: 13; abundance: few; j_gene: TRBJ2-7; CDR3aa: CAWVAGGSYEQYF; CDR3nt: TGTGCCTGGGTAGCGGGAGGCTCCTACGAGCAGTACTTC
d_gene: TRBD1; v_gene: TRBV24-1; len: 16; abundance: -; j_gene: TRBJ1-5; CDR3aa: CATSDAGTGVYQPQHF; CDR3nt: TGTGCCACCAGTGATGCCGGGACAGGGGTCTATCAGCCCCAGCATTTT
d_gene: -; v_gene: TRBV6-2/TRBV6-3; len: 12; abundance: few; j_gene: TRBJ1-5; CDR3aa: CASRPRDQPQHF; CDR3nt: TGTGCCAGCAGACCCAGGGACCAGCCCCAGCATTTT
d_gene: -; v_gene: TRBV12-3/TRBV12-4; len: 14; abundance: many; j_gene: TRBJ1-5; CDR3aa: CASSFEGDGQPQHF; CDR3nt: TGTGCCAGCAGTTTTGAGGGGGATGGGCAGCCCCAGCATTTT
d_gene: -; v_gene: TRBV4-3; len: 15; abundance: many; j_gene: TRBJ2-2; CDR3aa: CASSQGASVGGELFF; CDR3nt: TGCGCCAGCAGCCAAGGAGCGTCAGTAGGCGGGGAGCTGTTTTTT
d_gene: -; v_gene: TRBV7-8; len: 14; abundance: many; j_gene: TRBJ1-1; CDR3aa: CASSLTEKNTEAFF; CDR3nt: TGTGCCAGCAGCTTAACAGAGAAGAACACTGAAGCTTTCTTT
d_gene: -; v_gene: TRBV7-9; len: 12; abundance: many; j_gene: TRBJ2-2; CDR3aa: CASGHSTEELFF; CDR3nt: TGTGCCAGCGGACACTCCACCGAGGAGCTGTTTTTT
d_gene: TRBD1; v_gene: TRBV7-9; len: 14; abundance: few; j_gene: TRBJ2-4; CDR3aa: CASSLETGFNIQYF; CDR3nt: TGTGCCAGCAGCTTGGAGACAGGGTTCAACATTCAGTACTTC
d_gene: -; v_gene: TRBV4-3; len: 14; abundance: many; j_gene: TRBJ2-7; CDR3aa: CASSQEAGLYEQYF; CDR3nt: TGCGCCAGCAGCCAAGAGGCAGGGCTGTACGAGCAGTACTTC
d_gene: TRBD2; v_gene: TRBV29-1; len: 15; abundance: many; j_gene: TRBJ2-7; CDR3aa: CSVGGLAGYSYEQYF; CDR3nt: TGCAGCGTTGGGGGACTAGCGGGATACTCCTACGAGCAGTACTTC
d_gene: -; v_gene: TRBV29-1; len: 11; abundance: many; j_gene: TRBJ2-4; CDR3aa: CSVWDLNIQYF; CDR3nt: TGCAGCGTTTGGGACTTAAACATTCAGTACTTC
d_gene: -; v_gene: TRBV18; len: 17; abundance: many; j_gene: TRBJ2-6; CDR3aa: CASSPSAGESGANVLTF; CDR3nt: TGTGCCAGCTCACCGTCGGCAGGGGAAAGTGGGGCCAACGTCCTGACTTTC
d_gene: -; v_gene: TRBV6-1; len: 13; abundance: many; j_gene: TRBJ2-7; CDR3aa: CASTQGQLGEQYF; CDR3nt: TGTGCCAGCACCCAGGGCCAATTGGGCGAGCAGTACTTC
d_gene: -; v_gene: TRBV6-2/TRBV6-3; len: 13; abundance: -; j_gene: TRBJ1-5; CDR3aa: CASSRGPREPQHF; CDR3nt: TGTGCCAGCAGCCGGGGACCCAGGGAGCCCCAGCATTTT
d_gene: TRBD2; v_gene: TRBV12-3/TRBV12-4; len: 15; abundance: many; j_gene: TRBJ2-7; CDR3aa: CASSFTAGAPGEQYF; CDR3nt: TGTGCCAGCAGTTTTACGGCGGGAGCCCCGGGGGAGCAGTACTTC
d_gene: TRBD2; v_gene: TRBV30; len: 16; abundance: -; j_gene: TRBJ2-5; CDR3aa: CAWSRSSGRGQETQYF; CDR3nt: TGTGCCTGGTCAAGGAGTAGCGGGAGGGGCCAAGAGACCCAGTACTTC
d_gene: -; v_gene: TRBV12-3/TRBV12-4; len: 14; abundance: -; j_gene: TRBJ1-1; CDR3aa: CASSLNNENTEAFF; CDR3nt: TGTGCCAGCAGTTTAAACAACGAGAACACTGAAGCTTTCTTT
d_gene: -; v_gene: TRBV18; len: 14; abundance: -; j_gene: TRBJ2-5; CDR3aa: CASSPSGSTETQYF; CDR3nt: TGTGCCAGCTCACCATCCGGGAGTACGGAGACCCAGTACTTC
d_gene: TRBD2; v_gene: TRBV18; len: 16; abundance: few; j_gene: TRBJ2-5; CDR3aa: CASSPVDHLAGETQYF; CDR3nt: TGTGCCAGCTCGCCGGTCGACCATCTAGCGGGAGAGACCCAGTACTTC
d_gene: -; v_gene: TRBV2; len: 14; abundance: many; j_gene: TRBJ1-1; CDR3aa: CASTGTSTNTEAFF; CDR3nt: TGTGCCAGCACCGGGACAAGCACAAACACTGAAGCTTTCTTT
d_gene: TRBD1; v_gene: TRBV5-1; len: 15; abundance: -; j_gene: TRBJ1-1; CDR3aa: CASSLRQGVYTEAFF; CDR3nt: TGCGCCAGCAGCTTGCGACAGGGTGTTTACACTGAAGCTTTCTTT
d_gene: -; v_gene: TRBV6-5; len: 16; abundance: few; j_gene: TRBJ2-2; CDR3aa: CASSYKTAIYTGELFF; CDR3nt: TGTGCCAGCAGTTATAAGACAGCCATTTACACCGGGGAGCTGTTTTTT
d_gene: -; v_gene: TRBV5-1; len: 15; abundance: few; j_gene: TRBJ2-1; CDR3aa: CASSLSGEKSHEQFF; CDR3nt: TGCGCCAGCAGCTTATCGGGGGAAAAAAGCCATGAGCAGTTCTTC
d_gene: -; v_gene: TRBV20-1; len: 13; abundance: many; j_gene: TRBJ1-1; CDR3aa: CSARVAGGTEAFF; CDR3nt: TGCAGTGCTAGAGTGGCCGGCGGAACTGAAGCTTTCTTT
d_gene: -; v_gene: TRBV30; len: 13; abundance: many; j_gene: TRBJ1-1; CDR3aa: CAWGWGLNTEAFF; CDR3nt: TGTGCCTGGGGTTGGGGGCTGAACACTGAAGCTTTCTTT
d_gene: -; v_gene: TRBV6-1; len: 14; abundance: many; j_gene: TRBJ2-7; CDR3aa: CASIRTVSSYEQYF; CDR3nt: TGTGCCAGCATCAGGACTGTAAGCTCCTACGAGCAGTACTTC
d_gene: TRBD2; v_gene: TRBV7-6; len: 17; abundance: few; j_gene: TRBJ2-7; CDR3aa: CASTPLGGGGPSYEQYF; CDR3nt: TGTGCCAGCACCCCCCTCGGGGGGGGAGGGCCCTCCTACGAGCAGTACTTC
d_gene: -; v_gene: TRBV28; len: 14; abundance: many; j_gene: TRBJ2-7; CDR3aa: CASSSSTAPHEQYF; CDR3nt: TGTGCCAGCAGTTCATCGACTGCTCCCCACGAGCAGTACTTC
d_gene: TRBD2; v_gene: TRBV11-2; len: 16; abundance: -; j_gene: TRBJ2-2; CDR3aa: CASSLGLAGGPGELFF; CDR3nt: TGTGCCAGCAGCTTAGGTCTAGCGGGAGGCCCCGGGGAGCTGTTTTTT
d_gene: -; v_gene: TRBV2; len: 15; abundance: many; j_gene: TRBJ2-5; CDR3aa: CASSEGQAYQETQYF; CDR3nt: TGTGCCAGCAGTGAAGGACAGGCATACCAAGAGACCCAGTACTTC
d_gene: -; v_gene: TRBV7-2; len: 16; abundance: many; j_gene: TRBJ2-7; CDR3aa: CASSRGPSGGGYEQYF; CDR3nt: TGTGCCAGCAGCCGGGGCCCCAGCGGAGGTGGCTACGAGCAGTACTTC